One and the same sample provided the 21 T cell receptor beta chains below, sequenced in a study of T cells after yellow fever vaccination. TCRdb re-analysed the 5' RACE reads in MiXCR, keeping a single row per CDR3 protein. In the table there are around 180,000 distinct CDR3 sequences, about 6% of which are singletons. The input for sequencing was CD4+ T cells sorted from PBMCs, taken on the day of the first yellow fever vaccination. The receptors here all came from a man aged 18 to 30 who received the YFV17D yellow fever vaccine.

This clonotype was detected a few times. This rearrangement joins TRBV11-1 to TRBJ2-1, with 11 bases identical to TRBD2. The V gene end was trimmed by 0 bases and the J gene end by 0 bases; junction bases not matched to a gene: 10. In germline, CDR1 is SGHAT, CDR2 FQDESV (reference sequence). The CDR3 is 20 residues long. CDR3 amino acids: CASSLAALAGGPSSYNEQFF. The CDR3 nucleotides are TGTGCCAGCAGCTTAGCGGCGCTAGCGGGGGGCCCTAGCTCCTACAATGAGCAGTTCTTC.

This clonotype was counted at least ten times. The CDR3 here is CASTRTSPSYTQYF. The CDR3 DNA is TGTGCCAGCACCCGGACGAGCCCATCTTATACGCAGTATTTT. The rearrangement joins TRBV7-2 to TRBJ2-3, with D hard to call. V was shortened by 7 bases and J by 7 bases, with 18 bases between the two germline ends. Germline V gives CDR1 SGHTA, CDR2 FQGNSA. This CDR3 region has 14 residues. The full variable domain, with the rest looked up from reference TRBV7-2 and TRBJ2-3, is GAGVSQSPSNKVTEKGKDVELRCDPISGHTALYWYRQSLGQGLEFLIYFQGNSAPDKSGLPSDRFSAERTGGSVSTLTIQRTQQEDSAVYLCASTRTSPSYTQYFGPGTRLTVL.

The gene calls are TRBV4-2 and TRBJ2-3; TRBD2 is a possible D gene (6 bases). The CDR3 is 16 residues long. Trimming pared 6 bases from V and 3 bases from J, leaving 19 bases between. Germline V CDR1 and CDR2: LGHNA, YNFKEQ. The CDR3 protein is CASRGTEGSATDTQYF. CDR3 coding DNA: TGTGCCAGCAGGGGGACGGAGGGATCCGCGACAGATACGCAGTATTTT.

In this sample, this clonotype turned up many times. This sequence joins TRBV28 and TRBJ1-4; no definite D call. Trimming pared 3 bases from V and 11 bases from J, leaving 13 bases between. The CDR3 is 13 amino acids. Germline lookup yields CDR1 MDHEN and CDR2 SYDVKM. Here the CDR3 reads CASSFATTSKLFF. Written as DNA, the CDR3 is TGTGCCAGCAGTTTTGCGACCACCTCTAAACTGTTTTTT.

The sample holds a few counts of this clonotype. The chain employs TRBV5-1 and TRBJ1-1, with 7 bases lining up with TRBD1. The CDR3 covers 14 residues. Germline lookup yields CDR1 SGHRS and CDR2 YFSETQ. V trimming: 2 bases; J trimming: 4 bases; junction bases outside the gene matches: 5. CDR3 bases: TGCGCCAGCAGCTTATATGCAGGGGGCACTGAAGCTTTCTTT. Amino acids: CASSLYAGGTEAFF. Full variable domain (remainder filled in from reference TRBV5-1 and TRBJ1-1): KAGVTQTPRYLIKTRGQQVTLSCSPISGHRSVSWYQQTPGQGLQFLFEYFSETQRNKGNFPGRFSGRQFSNSRSEMNVSTLELGDSALYLCASSLYAGGTEAFFGQGTRLTVV.

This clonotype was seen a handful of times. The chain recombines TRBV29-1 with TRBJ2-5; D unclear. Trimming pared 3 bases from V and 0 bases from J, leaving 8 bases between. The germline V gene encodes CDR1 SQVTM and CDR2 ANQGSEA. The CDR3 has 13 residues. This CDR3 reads CSVDPPYQETQYF. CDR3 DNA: TGCAGCGTTGACCCCCCCTACCAAGAGACCCAGTACTTC.

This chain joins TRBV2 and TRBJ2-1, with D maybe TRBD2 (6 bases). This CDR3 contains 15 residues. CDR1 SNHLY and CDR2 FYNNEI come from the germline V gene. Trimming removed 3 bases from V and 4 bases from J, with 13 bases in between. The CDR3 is CASSELTSPYNEQFF. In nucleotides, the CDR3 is TGTGCCAGCAGTGAGTTAACTAGCCCGTACAATGAGCAGTTCTTC.

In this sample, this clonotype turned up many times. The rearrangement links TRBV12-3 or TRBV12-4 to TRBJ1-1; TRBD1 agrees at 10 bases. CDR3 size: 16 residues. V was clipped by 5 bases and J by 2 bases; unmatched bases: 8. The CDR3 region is CASSLLWDRGNTEAFF. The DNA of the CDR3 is TGTGCCAGCAGTCTGCTCTGGGACAGGGGTAACACTGAAGCTTTCTTT.

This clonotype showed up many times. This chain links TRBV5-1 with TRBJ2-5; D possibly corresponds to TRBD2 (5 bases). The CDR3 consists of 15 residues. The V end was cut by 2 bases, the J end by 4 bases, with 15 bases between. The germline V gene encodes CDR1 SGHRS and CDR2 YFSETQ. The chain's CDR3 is CASSLGGLGLETQYF. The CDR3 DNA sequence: TGCGCCAGCAGCTTAGGAGGTTTAGGATTAGAGACCCAGTACTTC.

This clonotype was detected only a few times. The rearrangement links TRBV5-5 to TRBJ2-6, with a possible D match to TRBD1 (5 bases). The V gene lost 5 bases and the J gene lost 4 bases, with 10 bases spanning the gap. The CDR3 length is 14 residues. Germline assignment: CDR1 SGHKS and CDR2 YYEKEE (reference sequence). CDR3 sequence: CASRQVRGANVLTF. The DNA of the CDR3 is TGTGCCAGCAGACAGGTTAGGGGGGCCAACGTCCTGACTTTC.

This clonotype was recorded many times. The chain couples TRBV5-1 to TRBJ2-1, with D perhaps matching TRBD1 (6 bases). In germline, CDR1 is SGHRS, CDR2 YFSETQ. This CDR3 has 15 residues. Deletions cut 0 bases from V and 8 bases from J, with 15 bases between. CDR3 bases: TGCGCCAGCAGCTTGGAAACAGGGCAGGTTCATGAGCAGTTCTTC. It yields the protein CASSLETGQVHEQFF.

CDR3 nucleotide sequence: TGTGCCAGCAGCTCCTCAGTGAGCTCTGGGGCCAACGTCCTGACTTTC. Protein sequence: CASSSSVSSGANVLTF. V gene TRBV7-7 combines with J gene TRBJ2-6; D is uncertain. Germline V gene data show CDR1 as SSHAT and CDR2 as FNYEAQ (reference sequence). The CDR3 consists of 16 residues. V lost 4 bases, J lost 0 bases, and 10 bases lay in between.

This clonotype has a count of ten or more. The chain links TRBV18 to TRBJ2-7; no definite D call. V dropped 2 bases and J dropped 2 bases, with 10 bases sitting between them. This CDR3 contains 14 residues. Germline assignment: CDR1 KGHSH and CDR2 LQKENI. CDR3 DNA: TGTGCCAGCTCACCAGGGGTCCCACCCTACGAGCAGTACTTC. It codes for CASSPGVPPYEQYF.

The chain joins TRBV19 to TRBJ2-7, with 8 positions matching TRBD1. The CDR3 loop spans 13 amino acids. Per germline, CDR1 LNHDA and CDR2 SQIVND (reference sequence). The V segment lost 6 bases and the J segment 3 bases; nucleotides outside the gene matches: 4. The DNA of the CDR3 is TGTGCCAGTAGCGCGGACAGGGACTACGAGCAGTACTTC. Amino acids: CASSADRDYEQYF.

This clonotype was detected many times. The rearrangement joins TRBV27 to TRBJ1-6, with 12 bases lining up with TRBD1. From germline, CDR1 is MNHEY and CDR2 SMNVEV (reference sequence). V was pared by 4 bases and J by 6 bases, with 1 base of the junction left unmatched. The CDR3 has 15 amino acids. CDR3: CASSWDRGRNSPLHF. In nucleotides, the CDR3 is TGTGCCAGCAGTTGGGACAGGGGGCGTAATTCACCCCTCCACTTT.

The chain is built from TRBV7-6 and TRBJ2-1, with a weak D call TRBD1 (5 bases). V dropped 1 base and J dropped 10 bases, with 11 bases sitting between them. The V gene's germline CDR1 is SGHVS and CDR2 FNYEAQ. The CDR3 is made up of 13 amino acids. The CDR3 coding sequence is TGTGCCAGCAGCTTAGAGACAGTTTACGAGCAGTTCTTC. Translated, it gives CASSLETVYEQFF.

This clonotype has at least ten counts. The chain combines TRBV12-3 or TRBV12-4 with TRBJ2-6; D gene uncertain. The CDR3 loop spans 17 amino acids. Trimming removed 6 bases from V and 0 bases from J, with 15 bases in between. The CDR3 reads CASSKGLQHSGANVLTF. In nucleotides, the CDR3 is TGTGCCAGCAGCAAGGGTCTACAACACTCTGGGGCCAACGTCCTGACTTTC.

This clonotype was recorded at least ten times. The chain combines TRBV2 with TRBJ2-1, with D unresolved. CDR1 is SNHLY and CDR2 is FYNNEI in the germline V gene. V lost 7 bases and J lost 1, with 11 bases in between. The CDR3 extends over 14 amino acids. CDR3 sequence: CASTLTGSYNEQFF. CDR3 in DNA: TGTGCCAGCACTTTAACGGGTTCCTACAATGAGCAGTTCTTC.

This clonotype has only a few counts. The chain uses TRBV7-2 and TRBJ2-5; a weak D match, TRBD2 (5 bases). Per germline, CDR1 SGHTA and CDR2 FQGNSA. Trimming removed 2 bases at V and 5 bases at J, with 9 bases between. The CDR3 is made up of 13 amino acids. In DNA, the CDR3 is TGTGCCAGCAGCTTAACCCTAGCCGAGACCCAGTACTTC. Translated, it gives CASSLTLAETQYF. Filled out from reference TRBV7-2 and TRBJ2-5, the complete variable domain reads GAGVSQSPSNKVTEKGKDVELRCDPISGHTALYWYRQSLGQGLEFLIYFQGNSAPDKSGLPSDRFSAERTGGSVSTLTIQRTQQEDSAVYLCASSLTLAETQYFGPGTRLLVL.

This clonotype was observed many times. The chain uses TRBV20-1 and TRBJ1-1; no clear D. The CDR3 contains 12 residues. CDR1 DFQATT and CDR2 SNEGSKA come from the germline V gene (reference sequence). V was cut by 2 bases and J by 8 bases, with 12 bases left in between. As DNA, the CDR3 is TGCAGTGCTAGAATTCTCAGTGGAGAAGCTTTCTTT. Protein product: CSARILSGEAFF.

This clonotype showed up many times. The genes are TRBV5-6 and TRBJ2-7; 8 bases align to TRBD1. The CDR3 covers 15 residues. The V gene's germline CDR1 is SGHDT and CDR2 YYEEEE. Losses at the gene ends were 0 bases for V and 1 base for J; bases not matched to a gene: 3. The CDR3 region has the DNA TGTGCCAGCAGCTTGGCCTACAGGGGGTCCTACGAGCAGTACGTC. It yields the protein CASSLAYRGSYEQYV.